Shown below are 28 T cell receptor beta chains from a single sample sequenced in a study of blood T cell repertoires in COVID-19. Sequenced by immunoSEQ multiplex PCR; TCRdb stores in-frame clones only, minus some. The table has roughly 500,000 clones, roughly 89% seen once. Input material: peripheral blood. These receptors all come from a man younger than 30 with COVID-19, enrolled during active disease.

This clone has a handful of counts. The chain links TRBV11-1 to TRBJ2-2; D uncertain. Germline CDR1 SGHAT, CDR2 FQDESV (reference sequence). V dropped 3 bases and J dropped 3 bases, with 5 bases sitting between them. CDR3 length: 13 amino acids. CDR3 protein: CASSFDYTGELFF. The CDR3 DNA reads as TGTGCCAGCAGCTTTGACTACACCGGGGAGCTGTTTTTT. Full variable domain (rest looked up from reference TRBV11-1 and TRBJ2-2): EAEVAQSPRYKITEKSQAVAFWCDPISGHATLYWYRQILGQGPELLVQFQDESVVDDSQLPKDRFSAERLKGVDSTLKIQPAELGDSAMYLCASSFDYTGELFFGEGSRLTVL.

The V gene is TRBV5-4, the J gene TRBJ2-7, with a tentative D call TRBD1 (6 bases). V was clipped by 3 bases and J by 5 bases, with 15 bases between them. The length of the CDR3 is 14 residues. Germline-derived CDR1 and CDR2 are SGHNT and YYREEE (reference sequence). The CDR3 loop reads CASSSGTRRNEQYF. CDR3 bases: TGTGCCAGCAGCTCCGGGACACGGCGGAACGAGCAGTACTTC. The full variable domain, rest sourced from reference TRBV5-4 and TRBJ2-7, is ETGVTQSPTHLIKTRGQQVTLRCSSQSGHNTVSWYQQALGQGPQFIFQYYREEENGRGNFPPRFSGLQFPNYSSELNVNALELDDSALYLCASSSGTRRNEQYFGPGTRLTVT.

V and J are TRBV14 and TRBJ1-2, with D hard to call. The CDR3 is 16 amino acids. V lost 2 bases and J 7 bases, leaving 20 bases between the germline ends. The germline V gene has CDR1 SGHDN and CDR2 FVKESK. CDR3 bases: TGTGCCAGCAGCCAATTTCAAGGCAGCCAGGCAAGTGGCTACACCTTC. Encoded protein: CASSQFQGSQASGYTF.

The gene calls are TRBV27 and TRBJ2-1; D gene ambiguous. The CDR3 loop spans 16 amino acids. CDR1 MNHEY and CDR2 SMNVEV come from the germline V gene (reference sequence). The ends were cut back, 0 bases at V and 8 bases at J, with 17 bases in the middle. DNA for the CDR3: TGTGCCAGCAGTTTATCGAGGCTAGTTTCTCGACATGAGCAGTTCTTC. The encoded protein is CASSLSRLVSRHEQFF.

A single count supports this clone. V gene TRBV4-2 combines with J gene TRBJ2-7, with TRBD1 matching over 8 bases. V lost 4 bases, J lost 2 bases, and 7 bases stayed unmatched. Germline values: CDR1 LGHNA, CDR2 YNFKEQ. CDR3 size: 15 residues. In DNA form, the CDR3 reads TGTGCCAGCAGCCCTAGTGGGGACAGGACCTACGAGCAGTACTTC. Translated: CASSPSGDRTYEQYF.

This sequence joins TRBV6-5 and TRBJ1-1, with 9 bases that match TRBD1. The length of the CDR3 is 14 residues. CDR1 is MNHEY and CDR2 is SVGAGI in the germline V gene. J gave up 5 bases and V 2 bases, and 3 bases lay outside the gene matches. The CDR3, as DNA: TGTGCCAGCAGTTACGGGGACAGGGATACTGAAGCTTTCTTT. As protein: CASSYGDRDTEAFF.

This chain joins TRBV21-1 and TRBJ2-6; TRBD1, the table's D call, was not compared with the DNA. TRBV21-1 is noted as a pseudogene. This CDR3 region has 18 residues. CDR3 residues: CASSKVVTGFSGANVLTF. CDR3 DNA: TGTGCCAGCAGCAAAGTAGTCACAGGGTTCTCTGGGGCCAACGTCCTGACTTTC.

J is TRBJ2-6 and V is TRBV19, with 9 positions matching TRBD1. The CDR3 length is 16 residues. The trim removed 9 bases at V and 0 bases at J, leaving 6 bases unmatched. Germline lookup yields CDR1 LNHDA and CDR2 SQIVND (reference sequence). In DNA form, the CDR3 reads TGTGCCAGCCGGGACAGGGTCTTCTCTGGGGCCAACGTCCTGACTTTC. Its translation is CASRDRVFSGANVLTF.

The chain joins TRBV5-1 to TRBJ1-2; D possibly corresponds to TRBD1 (6 bases). The CDR3 is 16 residues long. The germline CDR1 and CDR2 sequences are SGHRS and YFSETQ. Deletions cut 6 bases from V and 0 bases from J, with 18 bases between. The CDR3 loop is CASKRTQGSTNYGYTF. As DNA, the CDR3 is TGCGCCAGCAAACGAACACAGGGATCTACTAACTATGGCTACACCTTC.

The chain combines TRBV7-8 with TRBJ2-7, with TRBD2 as a possible D gene (5 bases). This CDR3 is built from 14 residues. CDR1 and CDR2 (germline): SGHVS, FQNEAQ. With 5 bases removed from V and 3 bases from J, the gap between germline ends came to 14 bases. The CDR3 spells CASSPVSAFYEQYF. The CDR3 bases are TGTGCCAGCAGCCCAGTTAGCGCCTTCTACGAGCAGTACTTC.

The CDR3 region has the DNA TGTGCCAGCAGCTACAGCAATGAGCAGTTCTTC. The encoded protein is CASSYSNEQFF. The genes are TRBV7-3 and TRBJ2-1, with no clear D. Trimming took off 4 bases at V and 6 bases at J, with 4 bases between the two ends. In germline, CDR1 is SGHTA, CDR2 FQGTGA. The length of the CDR3 is 11 residues.

The chain employs TRBV7-9 and TRBJ2-7; D is possibly TRBD1 (7 bases). Germline CDR1 and CDR2: SEHNR and FQNEAQ (reference sequence). The CDR3 spans 14 residues. V was trimmed by 3 bases and J by 2 bases, leaving 11 bases between them. CDR3: CASSFPGGTYEQYF. Here the CDR3 DNA reads TGTGCCAGCAGCTTCCCAGGGGGGACCTACGAGCAGTACTTC.

In its sample, this clone was seen once. This chain connects TRBV4-2 to TRBJ2-3; 12 bases fit TRBD2. The CDR3 has 19 residues. The V gene's germline CDR1 is LGHNA and CDR2 YNFKEQ. Trimming cost V 0 bases and J 7 bases; bases outside gene matches: 14. CDR3 amino acids: CASSQDQGLAGGPKNTQYF. CDR3 coding DNA: TGTGCCAGCAGCCAAGATCAGGGGCTAGCGGGGGGGCCTAAGAATACGCAGTATTTT.

This chain uses TRBV6-1 with TRBJ1-1; D unresolved. This CDR3 has 14 amino acids. Germline values: CDR1 MNHNS, CDR2 SASEGT. V was cut by 2 bases and J by 3 bases, with 10 bases left in between. The CDR3 reads CASSEKGGDTEAFF. DNA of the CDR3: TGTGCCAGCAGTGAAAAGGGCGGGGACACTGAAGCTTTCTTT.

The gene calls are TRBV4-1 and TRBJ2-7; 12 bases fit TRBD2. This CDR3 region has 15 residues. The ends lost 3 bases at V and 3 bases at J; junction bases unmatched: 3. Germline CDR1 and CDR2: MGHRA and YSYEKL. In DNA form, the CDR3 reads TGCGCCAGCAGCCAGATGACTAGCGGGGGCTACGAGCAGTACTTC. It encodes CASSQMTSGGYEQYF.

The chain combines TRBV5-1 with TRBJ2-7; D perhaps matches TRBD2 (5 bases). The V and J ends lost 2 bases and 3 bases respectively, with 9 bases between them. Germline V lookup: CDR1 SGHRS, CDR2 YFSETQ. This CDR3 is 13 amino acids long. The CDR3 region is CASSFDYLYEQYF. The CDR3 bases are TGCGCCAGCAGCTTCGACTACCTCTACGAGCAGTACTTC.

The J gene is TRBJ2-3, the V gene TRBV5-5; unclear D gene. Germline CDR1 is SGHKS and CDR2 is YYEKEE (reference sequence). V lost 0 bases to trimming and J lost 0 bases, with 8 bases between them. CDR3 length: 15 residues. In nucleotides, the CDR3 is TGTGCCAGCAGCTTGGCGATCACTAGCACAGATACGCAGTATTTT. Its protein product is CASSLAITSTDTQYF.

The rearrangement links TRBV2 to TRBJ1-1; D ambiguous. Trimming removed 2 bases from V and 4 bases from J, with 8 bases in between. The CDR3 extends over 13 amino acids. Per the germline V gene, CDR1 is SNHLY and CDR2 is FYNNEI. DNA for the CDR3: TGTGCCAGCAGTGAAAGTCCCGGCACTGAAGCTTTCTTT. Its protein product is CASSESPGTEAFF.

V and J are TRBV5-4 and TRBJ1-1, with no clear D. Trimming removed 3 bases from V and 7 bases from J, with 7 bases in between. The CDR3 has 11 residues. Germline V gene data show CDR1 as SGHNT and CDR2 as YYREEE (reference sequence). CDR3 coding DNA: TGTGCCAGCAGCTCGAGCCTTGAAGCTTTCTTT. Translation gives CASSSSLEAFF.

The chain is built from TRBV4-1 and TRBJ1-1; 7 bases align to TRBD1. The CDR3 contains 15 residues. Germline V gene lookup returns CDR1 MGHRA and CDR2 YSYEKL. V was pared by 5 bases and J by 2 bases, with 8 bases of the junction left unmatched. In DNA, the CDR3 is TGCGCCAGCAGCGCCCGACAGGGAGTTAACACTGAAGCTTTCTTT. It yields the protein CASSARQGVNTEAFF.

The V call is TRBV6-5, the J call TRBJ2-7; TRBD1 might be the D (5 bases). V was cut by 7 bases and J by 3 bases, with 7 bases left in between. The CDR3 spans 11 residues. CDR1 is MNHEY and CDR2 is SVGAGI in the germline V gene. The CDR3 DNA sequence: TGTGCCAGCAATCAGGGCTACGAGCAGTACTTC. It translates to CASNQGYEQYF.

The CDR3 protein is CASSRTGGSGNTIYF. Here the CDR3 DNA reads TGTGCCAGTAGTAGGACAGGGGGCTCTGGAAACACCATATATTTT. The chain employs TRBV19 and TRBJ1-3, with TRBD1 identical over 10 bases. Trimming cost V 4 bases and J 0 bases; bases outside gene matches: 0. Germline values: CDR1 LNHDA, CDR2 SQIVND (reference sequence). The length of the CDR3 is 15 residues.

The chain joins TRBV12-3 or TRBV12-4 to TRBJ2-1; TRBD1 matches at 7 bases. The CDR3 is made up of 12 amino acids. Trimming took 6 bases from V and 16 from J; bases not matched to a gene: 12. The CDR3 loop reads CASRRDRVANFF. CDR3 sequence (DNA): TGTGCCAGCAGGCGCGACAGGGTTGCTAACTTCTTC.

The chain recombines TRBV30 with TRBJ1-2, with D tentatively TRBD1 (6 bases). CDR1 and CDR2 (germline): GTSNPN, SVGIG (reference sequence). Deletions cut 0 bases from V and 4 bases from J, with 6 bases between. This CDR3 is 12 amino acids long. CDR3 amino acids: CAWSVQGYGYTF. CDR3 nucleotide sequence: TGTGCCTGGAGTGTACAGGGCTATGGCTACACCTTC. Full variable domain (missing parts from reference TRBV30 and TRBJ1-2): SQTIHQWPATLVQPVGSPLSLECTVEGTSNPNLYWYRQAAGRGLQLLFYSVGIGQISSEVPQNLSASRPQDRQFILSSKKLLLSDSGFYLCAWSVQGYGYTFGSGTRLTVV.

V and J are TRBV6-5 and TRBJ2-5, with 7 bases matching TRBD2. CDR1 and CDR2 (germline): MNHEY, SVGAGI. The CDR3 is 15 amino acids. V shed 5 bases and J 1 base; nucleotides not matched to a gene: 7. CDR3 sequence (DNA): TGTGCCAGCAGTAGTTCGGGGGGAATCCAAGAGACCCAGTACTTC. Residues: CASSSSGGIQETQYF.

The sample holds one count of this clone. V and J are TRBV5-1 and TRBJ1-1; 8 bases line up with TRBD1. The CDR3 extends over 14 amino acids. V lost 4 bases, J lost 5 bases, and 7 bases stayed unmatched. The germline gives CDR1 SGHRS, CDR2 YFSETQ. The CDR3 region has the DNA TGCGCCAGCAGCAGGACAGGGTATAGGACTGAAGCTTTCTTT. Amino acid sequence: CASSRTGYRTEAFF. The complete variable domain, with remaining parts taken from reference TRBV5-1 and TRBJ1-1, reads KAGVTQTPRYLIKTRGQQVTLSCSPISGHRSVSWYQQTPGQGLQFLFEYFSETQRNKGNFPGRFSGRQFSNSRSEMNVSTLELGDSALYLCASSRTGYRTEAFFGQGTRLTVV.

The J gene is TRBJ2-1, the V gene TRBV9; perhaps TRBD2 as D (5 bases). The CDR3 extends over 18 amino acids. V was pared by 2 bases and J by 0 bases, with 18 bases between. Germline V gives CDR1 SGDLS, CDR2 YYNGEE. The CDR3 nucleotides read TGTGCCAGCAGCGTTAGAGCGGAACCTCCCCGCTCCTACAATGAGCAGTTCTTC. Its translation: CASSVRAEPPRSYNEQFF. The whole variable domain, filled in from reference TRBV9 and TRBJ2-1, reads DSGVTQTPKHLITATGQRVTLRCSPRSGDLSVYWYQQSLDQGLQFLIQYYNGEERAKGNILERFSAQQFPDLHSELNLSSLELGDSALYFCASSVRAEPPRSYNEQFFGPGTRLTVL.

For the CDR3, the DNA is TGTGCTAGTGGTTTGGTACAGGGACGGGATCATCAGCCCCAGCATTTT. Translated, it gives CASGLVQGRDHQPQHF. The chain couples TRBV12-5 to TRBJ1-5; a weak D match, TRBD1 (6 bases). This CDR3 is built from 16 residues. Germline V gene data show CDR1 as LGHNT and CDR2 as FRNRAP. V shed 0 bases and J shed 5 bases, with 14 bases lying between them. The full variable domain, with the rest looked up from reference TRBV12-5 and TRBJ1-5, is DARVTQTPRHKVTEMGQEVTMRCQPILGHNTVFWYRQTMMQGLELLAYFRNRAPLDDSGMPKDRFSAEMPDATLATLKIQPSEPRDSAVYFCASGLVQGRDHQPQHFGDGTRLSIL.